This TCR beta chain was captured by sequencing in a study of cytomegalovirus exposure and HLA in healthy donors (TCRdb year 2017). For the wider study: In an earlier analysis of roughly 500 of the donors, 250 to 350 Gb of sequence data and 95 million to 130 million unique TCR beta sequences from 150 million to 200 million T cells were reported. Every discovery cohort repertoire had been produced on one sequencing platform. To study patterns of TCR occurrence, a later analysis re-analyzed previously published TCR beta repertoires from under 750 donors and added high-resolution HLA genotyping. The aim of the study was to test whether cataloging public T cell receptors could identify signatures of past pathogen exposure. A later genetic analysis used genome-wide SNP genotypes for about three fifths of the 666 donors, treating that subset as a discovery cohort. The number of donors typed differed by locus, with roughly 620-640 for A, B, C, DRB1 and DQB1, roughly 520 for DQA1, about 610 for DPA1, and approximately 470 for DPB1. Of the 300 to 500 genotyped donors, 75% to 85% were placed in the genetic ancestry cluster associated with self-reported Caucasian donors. Donor age, sex, ethnicity and CMV serostatus were collected together with the repertoire data. Several DR-DQ haplotypes were treated as single units for association and clustering because of strong linkage in the cohort. An early release covering 550 to 700 HLA-typed donors comprised around 300 gigabases of sequencing data and around 86 million unique TCR sequences. To predict cytomegalovirus infection status, the study brought together high-throughput TCR immunosequencing, statistical association of individual TCRs with disease status, and machine learning. An earlier analysis of around 540 of the donors applied high-throughput TCR beta sequencing to assess whether each TCR beta V gene segment acted as functional or pseudogenic. HLA typing included class I and class II loci at four-digit resolution. Besides the first cohort of 666 subjects, a separate validation cohort made up of 120 different subjects was used. Using immunosequencing, the study profiled T cell repertoires from 550 to 750 subjects and related those repertoires to cytomegalovirus serostatus. Across 300 to 500 genotyped donors of the cohort, an average of 235,054 unique TCR beta nucleotide sequences per donor were sequenced, and approximately 17% of those sequences were non-productive. In the later analysis, no new phenotypic data were used to find candidate immune exposures; instead, reliance was placed on TCR beta sequences and their occurrence across donors.

The cohort consisted of 666 healthy bone marrow donors. All cohort members were sampled while nominally healthy, although unrecorded immune exposures were likely present. The donor tested CMV seronegative, placing the donor among the 352 seronegative members of the cohort. A peripheral blood sample was provided by each donor, and peripheral blood mononuclear cells were used for TCR beta sequencing. The Qiagen DNeasy Blood Extraction Kit was used to extract genomic DNA from the blood cell samples. As for this clone: The target of this receptor is not known. No per-base quality is available; no much larger clone lies one base away.

Receptor amplification or capture employed the immunoSEQ multiplex PCR assay. A mixture of 60 forward primers for TCR Vbeta segments and 13 reverse primers for TCR Jbeta segments was used in the multiplex PCR. The CDR3 region of rearranged TCR beta genes was amplified from genomic DNA by a multiplex PCR assay. Amplified TCR beta libraries were sequenced as 87-base-pair reads on the Illumina HiSeq System. Per the original workflow: A later analysis tallied 75 million to 85 million unique TCR beta chains across the 660 or so repertoires, and around 10 million of those chains were shared by two or more donors. Raw reads were error-corrected and collapsed into unique sequences by a nearest-neighbor algorithm in which closely related sequences were merged to remove PCR and sequencing errors. V, D and J gene segments were assigned by aligning CDR3 sequences to IMGT reference sequences. For a sequence to be retained, a match of at least six nucleotides to both a V gene segment and a J gene segment was required. A rearrangement counted as productive if the CDR3 had no stop codons and remained in frame with V and J, and every other rearrangement counted as non-productive. CDR3 was defined according to IMGT convention as the region running from the second conserved V-encoded cysteine to the conserved J-encoded phenylalanine. The earlier analysis of fewer than 700 of the donors excluded sequences that lacked an unambiguous match to a single V gene segment. An earlier analysis of approximately 590 of the donors called V segments functional above 56.7% productive rearrangements and segregating when the between-donor standard deviation exceeded 5%. A statistical classification framework was built for diagnosing cytomegalovirus status from the catalog of TCR beta chain sequences. A later analysis assigned V and J genes by comparing TCR nucleotide sequences with IMGT/GENE-DB human TR gene sequences. In a later analysis, CDR3 sequences and most-parsimonious VDJ recombination scenarios were assigned using the TCRdist pipeline. In a later analysis, each TCR beta chain was defined by its CDR3 amino acid sequence together with its V-gene family, and reads without a unique V-gene family were excluded. A later analysis removed nearly 600 highly shared, low-generation-probability nucleotide sequences to deal with suspected cross-contamination and a sequencing artifact. For each public chain, a later analysis derived a clonal expansion index from normalized ranks of inferred template counts within each repertoire. Generation probabilities in a later analysis came from a VDJ recombination model fitted to out-of-frame rearrangements, and those results were checked against IGoR. In a later analysis, hypergeometric tests were used to score TCR-TCR, TCR-HLA and TCR-CMV co-occurrence, with a repertoire-size bias correction applied to TCR pairs. A later analysis estimated false discovery rates by permuting HLA or CMV assignments 20 times. In a later analysis, co-occurring TCRs were grouped using DBSCAN, with TCRdist sequence similarity added in when clustering inside HLA-allele-positive subsets. Co-occurrence clustering excluded repertoires with fewer than 30,000 or more than 120,000 public chains, plus five with anomalous nucleotide sharing. Entries here come from immuneACCESS through TCRdb and include only in-frame sequences with V and J called. Some clones fail to appear in such tables; in the studies checked, an unresolved V gene covers under half of the shortfall, and the cause of the remainder is unknown. D and trimming were read from the DNA, whereas the V and J calls and clone size are those reported in that table. The sample has under 250,000 clones on record, around 73% of them singletons. The top ten clonotypes cover 3.8% of the sample.

What the study reported, not specific to this receptor: The classifier was reported to diagnose cytomegalovirus status with high specificity and sensitivity in both the original cohort and the validation cohort. When HLA alleles, especially DR and DQ, strongly co-occurred, attributing TCR associations to individual alleles was difficult. In vitro tests confirmed that a few of the cytomegalovirus-associated TCR beta chains recognize cytomegalovirus antigens. Sequencing depth was assumed to be roughly uniform across donors in the presence/absence analyses, though that assumption may not hold. In a later analysis, the rate of TCR association differed among HLA loci, with DRB1 alleles having the most associated TCRs and HLA-C alleles having the fewest. HLA typing was unavailable for some donors at each locus, so association tests used only the typed subset. Most CMV-associated TCR beta chains appeared to be HLA-restricted in a later analysis, and the HLA associations seemed to be driven largely by CMV exposure. In this cohort, only TCR beta chains were sequenced, and detectable features were limited by the absence of alpha or paired-chain data. A further reported finding was that TCR beta sequences accurately predicted the HLA-A and HLA-B alleles for most subjects in the first cohort. The study listed 150 to 200 TCR beta chains as associated with cytomegalovirus. In an earlier analysis of some 550 of the donors, most TCR beta V segments were observed in productive rearrangements about 87% or about 30% of the time, broadly matching IMGT annotations. V-gene and J-gene trimming of TCR beta chains was associated with a missense DCLRE1C variant in a later genetic analysis, and the association was replicated in an independent cohort. A later genetic analysis reported fewer N-insertions in productive TCRs among donors in an Asian-associated ancestry cluster than the approximately 700-donor mean. For the cohort, immune exposure information was limited to CMV serostatus. Compared with equally common non-associated chains, HLA-associated TCR beta chains in a later analysis were more clonally expanded and had lower generation probabilities. The authors suggested that the approach could potentially be extended to other disease states and immunological phenotypes. While some public TCRs were present in many individuals, most TCR sequences turned up only very rarely across donors. A later analysis reported that several top co-occurrence clusters appeared linked to parvovirus B19, influenza, CMV and Epstein-Barr virus. Correlated functional status among segregating V segments might reflect linkage disequilibrium, but an unknown experimental factor could not be ruled out. A later analysis associated some 17,000 TCR beta sequences with specific HLA alleles at a false discovery rate of 0.05. Approximately 16 rarely observed V segments, including chromosome 9 orphons, were excluded from the earlier analysis of some 590 of the donors because counts were too low. A cluster of highly shared sequence variants was judged likely to represent a technical artifact of the sequencing pipeline.

Sequenced input: PBMCs. The origin of this receptor is a male donor in good health and CMV-seronegative.

The DNA reads TGTGCCAGCAGTTGGGACAGGATGGGAAACACCATATATTTT. Its protein is CASSWDRMGNTIYF. The V and J segments used are TRBV6-6 and TRBJ1-3; TRBD1 fits 8 bases in the junction. The CDR3 contains 14 residues, cysteine and phenylalanine counted. Only the CDR3 portion is preserved as DNA: 42 bases, with reading frame beginning at the first base. CDR1 is given as MNHNY and CDR2 as SVGAGI, both from the germline V gene (reference sequence). Here V drops 4 bases and J drops 4 bases, and the junction holds 3 bases not matched to any gene.